These 10 T cell receptor beta chains were sequenced from one sample in a study of cytomegalovirus exposure and HLA in healthy donors. 60 Vbeta and 13 Jbeta primers were used in PCR. The table came from immunoSEQ multiplex PCR; TCRdb's copy has only in-frame clones and leaves some out. The data contain about 120,000 clones, roughly 80% of them singletons. Sequencing input: PBMCs. The receptors were sampled from a woman in her thirties or forties in good health and CMV-seropositive.

The rearrangement links TRBV7-2 to TRBJ1-1; 7 positions match TRBD1. This CDR3 has 15 amino acids. Germline-derived CDR1 and CDR2 are SGHTA and FQGNSA. J lost 0 bases, V lost 5 bases, and 6 bases had no gene match. For the CDR3, the DNA is TGTGCCAGCAGCCCCCGGGACAGCATGAACACTGAAGCTTTCTTT. Translation gives CASSPRDSMNTEAFF.

The V call is TRBV19, the J call TRBJ2-1, with 10 nucleotides matching TRBD2. After removal of 5 bases from V and 3 bases from J, the junction contained 4 bases not matched to a gene. The CDR3 consists of 15 residues. CDR1 LNHDA and CDR2 SQIVND come from the germline V gene (reference sequence). Written as DNA, the CDR3 is TGTGCCAGTAGTGAAACTAGCGGGAACTACAATGAGCAGTTCTTC. Encoded protein: CASSETSGNYNEQFF.

The chain links TRBV11-2 to TRBJ2-1; 14 nucleotides line up with TRBD2. The germline CDR1 and CDR2 sequences are SGHAT and FQNNGV. The V gene end was trimmed by 3 bases and the J gene end by 9 bases; junction bases not matched to a gene: 13. This CDR3 has 18 residues. CDR3 loop: CASSFGGLAGASSAEQFF. The DNA for the CDR3 is TGTGCCAGCAGCTTCGGGGGACTAGCGGGAGCTAGCTCCGCTGAGCAGTTCTTC.

The gene calls are TRBV7-3 and TRBJ2-2; D gene uncertain. The CDR3 extends over 14 amino acids. Germline assignment: CDR1 SGHTA and CDR2 FQGTGA. Trimming removed 0 bases from V and 6 bases from J, with 8 bases in between. The CDR3 sequence is CASSLTWQAGELFF. The CDR3 DNA sequence: TGTGCCAGCAGCTTAACGTGGCAAGCCGGGGAGCTGTTTTTT.

The rearrangement joins TRBV6-5 to TRBJ1-2, with 9 bases fitting TRBD1. Germline V gene sequence: CDR1 MNHEY, CDR2 SVGAGI. The V and J ends lost 7 bases and 7 bases, in that order; junction bases with no gene match: 4. This CDR3 has 12 residues. CDR3 DNA: TGTGCCAGCAAAACAGGGGGCGGTGGCTACACCTTC. Its protein is CASKTGGGGYTF.

This chain links TRBV19 with TRBJ1-2; D is ambiguous. This CDR3 contains 12 residues. CDR1 and CDR2 (germline): LNHDA, SQIVND (reference sequence). The V end lost 4 bases, the J end lost 8 bases, and 11 bases lay between the germline ends. CDR3 protein: CASSNSLWGYTF. The CDR3 DNA reads as TGTGCCAGTAGTAACTCCCTGTGGGGCTACACCTTC.

V gene TRBV6-1 combines with J gene TRBJ1-6; 7 bases line up with TRBD1. CDR1 and CDR2 from the germline V gene are MNHNS and SASEGT. J gave up 8 bases and V 1 base, and 8 bases lay outside the gene matches. The CDR3 spans 16 residues. The CDR3 protein is CASSEVPRGEYSPLHF. The CDR3 DNA follows: TGTGCCAGCAGTGAAGTTCCCAGGGGGGAGTATTCACCCCTCCACTTT.

The chain couples TRBV7-2 to TRBJ2-7, with 7 bases identical to TRBD2. Germline CDR1 is SGHTA and CDR2 is FQGNSA. The CDR3 runs 18 residues. Trimming took 0 bases from V and 4 from J; bases not matched to a gene: 15. In DNA form, the CDR3 reads TGTGCCAGCAGCTTAGCCCCCGCAGGGACTAATATTGTTTACGAGCAGTACTTC. Translated, it gives CASSLAPAGTNIVYEQYF.

V and J are TRBV7-3 and TRBJ2-2; D might be TRBD2 (7 bases). From germline, CDR1 is SGHTA and CDR2 FQGTGA. Trimming removed 5 bases from V and 4 bases from J, with 17 bases in between. CDR3 size: 16 residues. The CDR3 here is CASSPGGGGSTGELFF. Here the CDR3 DNA reads TGTGCCAGCAGCCCCGGGGGAGGGGGGAGCACCGGGGAGCTGTTTTTT.

This chain uses TRBV29-1 with TRBJ2-7, with 8 bases matching TRBD1. This CDR3 region has 13 residues. CDR1 and CDR2 from the germline V gene are SQVTM and ANQGSEA. The V gene end was trimmed by 6 bases and the J gene end by 6 bases; junction bases not matched to a gene: 10. The CDR3 protein is CSVEKAGGGEQYF. The CDR3 DNA reads as TGCAGCGTAGAGAAGGCAGGGGGCGGCGAGCAGTACTTC.